A single sample is the source of the 29 T cell receptor beta chains below, sequenced in a study of early stage breast cancer tumors. The data were produced by immunoSEQ multiplex PCR, yet TCRdb's version contains in-frame clones alone and is incomplete. The table includes 70,000 or so clones, 75% to 90% detected once. The sample consisted of blood. All receptors come from a person aged 40 to 49 with breast cancer.

V is TRBV27 and J is TRBJ1-5; D is perhaps TRBD1 (5 bases). The germline gives CDR1 MNHEY, CDR2 SMNVEV (reference sequence). Trimming shortened V by 7 bases and J by 1 base, and 14 bases separated the two germline ends. This CDR3 is built from 15 residues. CDR3 protein: CASKYKTVSNQPQHF. In nucleotides, the CDR3 is TGTGCCAGCAAATATAAGACAGTGAGCAATCAGCCCCAGCATTTT.

The chain recombines TRBV11-2 with TRBJ2-7; 9 bases map to TRBD1. V lost 4 bases to trimming and J lost 2 bases; unmatched junction nucleotides: 9. Per the germline V gene, CDR1 is SGHAT and CDR2 is FQNNGV. This CDR3 is built from 16 residues. The CDR3 nucleotides are TGTGCCAGCAGCTGGACAGGGGTGGACCCAACCTACGAGCAGTACTTC. Translation: CASSWTGVDPTYEQYF.

The rearrangement uses TRBV6-1 and TRBJ2-1, with D tentatively TRBD1 or TRBD2 (5 bases each). This CDR3 contains 14 residues. V was cut by 6 bases and J by 2 bases, with 11 bases left in between. CDR1 is MNHNS and CDR2 is SASEGT in the germline V gene. CDR3 sequence (DNA): TGTGCCAGCAGCCGGGACGCACCCTACAATGAGCAGTTCTTC. Translation: CASSRDAPYNEQFF.

This clone was observed a handful of times. The chain joins TRBV4-1 to TRBJ1-2; 7 nucleotides line up with TRBD1. The CDR3 length is 16 residues. Per the germline V gene, CDR1 is MGHRA and CDR2 is YSYEKL. V was pared by 0 bases and J by 1 base, with 5 bases of the junction left unmatched. CDR3 sequence (DNA): TGCGCCAGCAGCCAAGAACCGGGGACAGTTAACTATGGCTACACCTTC. Protein sequence: CASSQEPGTVNYGYTF.

CDR3 region: CASSLAGRQQPQHF. DNA of the CDR3: TGTGCCAGCAGCTTAGCAGGGCGGCAACAGCCCCAGCATTTT. The chain uses TRBV7-2 and TRBJ1-5, with D uncertain. The germline V gene encodes CDR1 SGHTA and CDR2 FQGNSA. This CDR3 contains 14 residues. Trimming took 0 bases from V and 7 from J, leaving 10 bases between them.

The chain combines TRBV18 with TRBJ2-5; D gene uncertain. Trimming removed 3 bases at V and 2 bases at J, with 1 base between. From germline, CDR1 is KGHSH and CDR2 LQKENI. The CDR3 has 11 amino acids. CDR3 coding DNA: TGTGCCAGCTCACCTCAAGAGACCCAGTACTTC. Amino acid sequence: CASSPQETQYF.

The chain combines TRBV18 with TRBJ2-7, with 7 bases aligning to TRBD1. CDR1 is KGHSH and CDR2 is LQKENI in the germline V gene. Trimming took 6 bases from V and 6 from J; bases not matched to a gene: 14. The CDR3 totals 15 residues. CDR3 region: CASSLEQGSSAEQYF. CDR3 sequence (DNA): TGTGCCAGCTCGCTAGAACAGGGGTCCTCTGCCGAGCAGTACTTC.

The V and J genes are TRBV6-1 and TRBJ1-4; unclear D gene. Germline lookup yields CDR1 MNHNS and CDR2 SASEGT. This CDR3 has 15 amino acids. The ends were cut back, 0 bases at V and 7 bases at J, with 12 bases in the middle. The CDR3: CASSEAQGIGEKLFF. CDR3 DNA sequence: TGTGCCAGCAGTGAAGCTCAAGGGATCGGTGAAAAACTGTTTTTT.

The chain recombines TRBV28 with TRBJ2-5; 11 bases fit TRBD1. Germline values: CDR1 MDHEN, CDR2 SYDVKM. The junction had 8 bases not matched to a gene; V was cut back by 5 bases and J by 3 bases. CDR3 size: 16 residues. Here the CDR3 DNA reads TGTGCCAGCAGTGAAACCGGGACAGGGGGTGAAGAGACCCAGTACTTC. Protein sequence: CASSETGTGGEETQYF.

The V and J genes are TRBV9 and TRBJ1-4, with D perhaps TRBD1 (6 bases). This CDR3 is built from 14 residues. V was pared by 3 bases and J by 4 bases, with 10 bases between. The germline V gene encodes CDR1 SGDLS and CDR2 YYNGEE. The CDR3 region is CASSEQGLNEKLFF. As DNA, the CDR3 is TGTGCCAGCAGCGAACAGGGCCTTAATGAAAAACTGTTTTTT.

CDR3 sequence (DNA): TGTGCCAGCTCACCAGCCGGACAGGGAAACACTGAAGCTTTCTTT. It specifies CASSPAGQGNTEAFF. The genes are TRBV18 and TRBJ1-1; 8 positions match TRBD1. The V segment lost 2 bases and the J segment 2 bases; nucleotides outside the gene matches: 4. The CDR3 extends over 15 amino acids. Germline CDR1 reads KGHSH; CDR2 reads LQKENI.

The chain combines TRBV2 with TRBJ1-2, with D maybe TRBD1 (6 bases). The ends were cut back, 0 bases at V and 4 bases at J, with 9 bases in the middle. Germline V gives CDR1 SNHLY, CDR2 FYNNEI. The CDR3 extends over 14 amino acids. CDR3 DNA: TGTGCCAGCAGTGAAGCTACAGGGAGCTATGGCTACACCTTC. It yields the protein CASSEATGSYGYTF.

This chain uses TRBV29-1 with TRBJ1-1; D is unclear. V was shortened by 8 bases and J by 3 bases, with 10 bases between the two germline ends. The CDR3 is made up of 11 amino acids. Germline loops: CDR1 SQVTM, CDR2 ANQGSEA. The CDR3 nucleotides are TGCAGCTTATTACGTGACACTGAAGCTTTCTTT. It translates to CSLLRDTEAFF.

This chain connects TRBV6-1 to TRBJ2-7; 9 bases line up with TRBD1. Unmatched junction bases numbered 5, after V lost 4 bases and J lost 4 bases. Per germline, CDR1 MNHNS and CDR2 SASEGT. CDR3 size: 14 residues. The CDR3 DNA follows: TGTGCCAGCAGTGTTAACAGGGGGCGATACGAGCAGTACTTC. It is translated as CASSVNRGRYEQYF.

The chain couples TRBV28 to TRBJ2-3; possibly TRBD2 for D (6 bases). This CDR3 is built from 12 residues. The V and J ends lost 6 bases and 8 bases respectively, with 12 bases between them. CDR1 is MDHEN and CDR2 is SYDVKM in the germline V gene. CDR3 protein: CASSQLAVTQYF. The CDR3 bases are TGTGCCAGCAGCCAACTAGCTGTTACGCAGTATTTT. Filled out from reference TRBV28 and TRBJ2-3, the complete variable domain reads DVKVTQSSRYLVKRTGEKVFLECVQDMDHENMFWYRQDPGLGLRLIYFSYDVKMKEKGDIPEGYSVSREKKERFSLILESASTNQTSMYLCASSQLAVTQYFGPGTRLTVL.

The chain joins TRBV7-8 to TRBJ2-3; 10 bases line up with TRBD2. With V trimmed by 5 bases and J by 9 bases, 11 bases remained unmatched. The germline CDR1 and CDR2 sequences are SGHVS and FQNEAQ. The CDR3 has 15 residues. CDR3 protein: CASSRGSGRIGTQYF. Written as DNA, the CDR3 is TGTGCCAGCAGCAGAGGTAGCGGGAGGATCGGCACGCAGTATTTT.

The chain joins TRBV4-2 to TRBJ2-3; D ambiguous. V shed 0 bases and J shed 3 bases, with 1 base lying between them. This CDR3 contains 12 residues. CDR1 LGHNA and CDR2 YNFKEQ come from the germline V gene. CDR3 protein: CASSQETDTQYF. DNA of the CDR3: TGTGCCAGCAGCCAAGAAACAGATACGCAGTATTTT.

This clone was picked up one time. This chain links TRBV7-8 with TRBJ2-6; D not resolved. V was cut by 0 bases and J by 0 bases, with 6 bases left in between. This CDR3 contains 16 residues. Germline V gene data show CDR1 as SGHVS and CDR2 as FQNEAQ. CDR3 region: CASSLAFHSGANVLTF. The CDR3 bases are TGTGCCAGCAGCTTAGCTTTCCACTCTGGGGCCAACGTCCTGACTTTC.

This chain joins TRBV18 and TRBJ2-7; no clear D gene. The CDR3 is 14 residues long. Trimming pared 2 bases from V and 8 bases from J, leaving 16 bases between. The V gene's germline CDR1 is KGHSH and CDR2 LQKENI. The CDR3 DNA is TGTGCCAGCTCACCAATAACTAAAGGAGATAAGCAGTACTTC. Translation gives CASSPITKGDKQYF.

The rearrangement uses TRBV5-1 and TRBJ1-3; D not certain. This CDR3 is 14 amino acids long. Germline loops: CDR1 SGHRS, CDR2 YFSETQ. V lost 0 bases to trimming and J lost 0 bases, with 4 bases between them. The CDR3 is CASSLAPSGNTIYF. CDR3 coding DNA: TGCGCCAGCAGCTTGGCCCCCTCTGGAAACACCATATATTTT.

The chain recombines TRBV11-2 with TRBJ2-1; 10 positions agree with TRBD2. The germline V gene has CDR1 SGHAT and CDR2 FQNNGV. This CDR3 is built from 15 residues. V lost 2 bases and J lost 7; bases outside the gene matches: 5. CDR3 sequence reads: CASSLSLAGRNEQFF. The CDR3 DNA is TGTGCCAGCAGCTTATCACTAGCGGGACGTAATGAGCAGTTCTTC.

This chain joins TRBV19 and TRBJ1-5; TRBD1 aligns across 9 bases. In germline, CDR1 is LNHDA, CDR2 SQIVND (reference sequence). This CDR3 is built from 16 residues. V trimming: 3 bases; J trimming: 4 bases; junction bases outside the gene matches: 7. CDR3 sequence reads: CASSIIDRGRNQPQHF. CDR3 coding DNA: TGTGCCAGTAGTATTATTGACAGGGGGAGGAATCAGCCCCAGCATTTT.

This clone was detected a few times. The rearrangement links TRBV7-9 to TRBJ1-1; 7 bases are shared with TRBD1. V dropped 4 bases and J dropped 1; count of bases not matched to a gene: 6. The germline gives CDR1 SEHNR, CDR2 FQNEAQ (reference sequence). The CDR3 contains 15 residues. The CDR3 spells CASSSGTAENTEAFF. The CDR3 coding sequence is TGTGCCAGCAGCTCGGGGACAGCCGAGAACACTGAAGCTTTCTTT.

The gene calls are TRBV29-1 and TRBJ1-1, with 7 bases that match TRBD1. Per the germline V gene, CDR1 is SQVTM and CDR2 is ANQGSEA. Losses at the gene ends were 4 bases for V and 10 bases for J; bases not matched to a gene: 12. The CDR3 loop spans 13 amino acids. CDR3 coding DNA: TGCAGCGTTGGAGGGACGTATGACAGGGCAGCTTTCTTT. Amino acids: CSVGGTYDRAAFF.

This chain connects TRBV15 to TRBJ1-1; D is uncertain. The ends were cut back, 1 base at V and 11 bases at J, with 14 bases in the middle. There are 13 residues in the CDR3. CDR1 is LNHNV and CDR2 is YYDKDF in the germline V gene (reference sequence). CDR3 sequence reads: CATSRVEWEKAFF. In DNA form, the CDR3 reads TGTGCCACCAGCAGAGTTGAGTGGGAGAAGGCTTTCTTT. Looking up the rest from reference TRBV15 and TRBJ1-1 gives the full variable domain: DAMVIQNPRYQVTQFGKPVTLSCSQTLNHNVMYWYQQKSSQAPKLLFHYYDKDFNNEADTPDNFQSRRPNTSFCFLDIRSPGLGDTAMYLCATSRVEWEKAFFGQGTRLTVV.

V usage is TRBV27 and J usage is TRBJ2-5, with a tentative D call TRBD1 (6 bases). This CDR3 region has 15 residues. Per germline, CDR1 MNHEY and CDR2 SMNVEV (reference sequence). V gave up 6 bases and J gave up 2 bases, with 16 bases separating them. CDR3 sequence reads: CASSLLGQKQETQYF. CDR3 DNA: TGTGCCAGCAGCCTCCTCGGACAGAAACAAGAGACCCAGTACTTC.

This clone has only a few counts. This sequence joins TRBV7-9 and TRBJ2-7, with D unclear. Germline CDR1 and CDR2: SEHNR and FQNEAQ (reference sequence). V was cut by 7 bases and J by 5 bases, with 15 bases left in between. The CDR3 is 13 residues long. The CDR3 spells CASTNLQRNEQYF. The CDR3, as DNA: TGTGCCAGCACCAACTTACAAAGGAACGAGCAGTACTTC.

The rearrangement uses TRBV7-9 and TRBJ2-1; 8 bases agree with TRBD2. The junction had 9 bases not matched to a gene; V was cut back by 5 bases and J by 3 bases. The CDR3 is 16 amino acids. CDR1 is SEHNR, CDR2 FQNEAQ, per germline (reference sequence). CDR3 region: CASSPRGTSYYNEQFF. For the CDR3, the DNA is TGTGCCAGCAGCCCTAGAGGGACTAGTTACTACAATGAGCAGTTCTTC.

CDR3 sequence: CASSFGTTYNEQFF. The CDR3 DNA is TGTGCCAGCAGCTTCGGGACTACCTACAATGAGCAGTTCTTC. The J gene is TRBJ2-1, the V gene TRBV11-2; 7 nucleotides agree with TRBD2. The CDR3 is 14 amino acids. Germline values: CDR1 SGHAT, CDR2 FQNNGV. Unmatched junction bases numbered 1, after V lost 3 bases and J lost 2 bases.